This entry is about one TCR beta chain. Its target is not known. The data were obtained in a study of T cell responses to AZD1222 COVID-19 vaccine. Study-wide findings and caveats: Reportedly, nearly half of unique spike TCRs recognized epitopes outside B.1.351/B.1.1.7 mutations. White British ancestry dominated among donors, who included more females, and clonal diversity was possibly underestimated. Spike was spanned by vaccine-associated CD4 TCRs, with dominance at 160-218 and 743-854.

TCRdb's table, derived via immunoSEQ multiplex PCR, lists solely in-frame clones and lacks some. The sample shows about 130,000 clones, roughly 90% of them seen only once. The clonotype comes from an adult in good health. This material consisted of peripheral blood, taken on day 0 of AZD1222 vaccination.

CDR3 amino acids: CASSQEGTNYGYTF. CDR3 nucleotide sequence: TGTGCCAGCAGCCAAGAGGGGACCAACTATGGCTACACCTTC. V gene TRBV3-1 (or the pseudogene TRBV3-2) combines with J gene TRBJ1-2; D may be TRBD1 (5 bases). Germline V gene sequence: CDR1 LGHDT, CDR2 YNNKEL (reference sequence). The V and J ends lost 0 bases and 2 bases respectively, with 7 bases between them. The CDR3 has 14 residues.